This T cell receptor (beta chain) is from a study of cytomegalovirus exposure and HLA in healthy donors. Whole-study results and caveats: An ancestry cluster, one associated with Asian ancestry, reportedly showed fewer N-insertions than the 666-donor mean in a later analysis. A later analysis associated 15,000 to 20,000 TCR beta sequences with HLA alleles at a 0.05 false discovery rate.

PCR employed 60 Vbeta and 13 Jbeta primers. Measured with immunoSEQ multiplex PCR; TCRdb has only the in-frame clones, and not every one. There are approximately 140,000 clones in the sample; roughly 78% occur only once, and over 2.5% lies in the top ten. Concerning this clone: What it binds is unknown.

The CDR3 covers 14 residues. V gave up 8 bases and J gave up 7 bases; unmatched junction bases: 7. Germline CDR1 is MNHEY and CDR2 is SMNVEV (reference sequence). Input material: PBMCs. The V and J genes are TRBV27 and TRBJ2-1; 11 nucleotides align to TRBD2. The receptor comes from a man between 35 and 55 years old in good health and CMV-seropositive. The CDR3 loop is CASVGASGRNEQFF. The CDR3 DNA reads as TGTGCCAGCGTTGGGGCTAGCGGGAGGAATGAGCAGTTCTTC.